What follows are 26 T cell receptor beta chains derived from one specimen sequenced in a study of blood T cell repertoires in COVID-19. Here immunoSEQ multiplex PCR was the method, and the copy in TCRdb shows in-frame clones only, minus some. The data hold hundreds of thousands of clones, with 90% observed a single time. The sample comprised PBMCs or T cells enriched from blood (not recorded which). The receptors were gathered from a young woman with acute COVID-19.

The rearrangement links TRBV30 to TRBJ1-6; 8 bases match TRBD1. With 0 bases clipped from V and 9 bases from J, the junction kept 10 bases outside the gene matches. Germline lookup yields CDR1 GTSNPN and CDR2 SVGIG (reference sequence). This CDR3 has 16 residues. The chain's CDR3 is CAWSVPGQASGSPLHF. CDR3 in DNA: TGTGCCTGGAGTGTACCGGGACAGGCCTCTGGTTCACCCCTCCACTTT.

The rearrangement joins TRBV19 to TRBJ2-1; 7 bases are a match to TRBD1. Germline assignment: CDR1 LNHDA and CDR2 SQIVND (reference sequence). CDR3 length: 15 residues. J was trimmed by 2 bases and V by 4 bases; bases with no gene match: 5. CDR3 nucleotides: TGTGCCAGTAGTAGAAGGGGGCCCACCTACAATGAGCAGTTCTTC. This encodes CASSRRGPTYNEQFF.

This clone has just a few counts. This chain connects TRBV27 to TRBJ2-1; maybe TRBD1 (6 bases). The germline V gene has CDR1 MNHEY and CDR2 SMNVEV (reference sequence). The CDR3 length is 13 residues. V lost 8 bases, J lost 9 bases, and 17 bases lay in between. Written as DNA, the CDR3 is TGTGCCAGCTTCCCGACAGGTAACAGTGAGCAGTTCTTC. Its translation: CASFPTGNSEQFF.

V usage is TRBV7-2 and J usage is TRBJ1-1; 11 bases agree with TRBD1. Unmatched junction bases numbered 5, after V lost 3 bases and J lost 5 bases. CDR1 and CDR2 (germline): SGHTA, FQGNSA. This CDR3 comprises 15 residues. The CDR3 region is CASSFGGTGGTEAFF. CDR3 bases: TGTGCCAGCAGCTTTGGCGGGACAGGGGGAACTGAAGCTTTCTTT.

This chain uses TRBV9 with TRBJ2-3; the match to TRBD2 covers 13 bases. The CDR3 loop spans 15 amino acids. Germline loops: CDR1 SGDLS, CDR2 YYNGEE. The V and J ends lost 4 bases and 4 bases, in that order; junction bases with no gene match: 3. DNA for the CDR3: TGTGCCAGCAGCCGACTAGCGGGAGGCCCAGATACGCAGTATTTT. Protein product: CASSRLAGGPDTQYF.

This chain joins TRBV7-9 and TRBJ2-5, with D tentatively TRBD1 (5 bases). Per the germline V gene, CDR1 is SEHNR and CDR2 is FQNEAQ (reference sequence). CDR3 length equals 12 residues. Trimming cost V 0 bases and J 7 bases, with 6 bases left between them. The CDR3 here is CASSLAQGTQYF. The CDR3 DNA is TGTGCCAGCAGCTTAGCGCAGGGGACCCAGTACTTC. Filled out from reference TRBV7-9 and TRBJ2-5, the complete variable domain reads DTGVSQNPRHKITKRGQNVTFRCDPISEHNRLYWYRQTLGQGPEFLTYFQNEAQLEKSRLLSDRFSAERPKGSFSTLEIQRTEQGDSAMYLCASSLAQGTQYFGPGTRLLVL.

The J gene is TRBJ1-5, the V gene TRBV28; a possible D gene is TRBD1 (5 bases). Per germline, CDR1 MDHEN and CDR2 SYDVKM. This CDR3 has 14 residues. With 5 bases removed from V and 3 bases from J, the gap between germline ends came to 11 bases. The CDR3 region is CASSPTGNNQPQHF. In nucleotides, the CDR3 is TGTGCCAGCAGTCCTACAGGTAACAATCAGCCCCAGCATTTT.

This clone came up once. The rearrangement uses TRBV11-2 and TRBJ2-7; possibly TRBD2 for D (6 bases). V lost 3 bases and J 7 bases, leaving 13 bases between the germline ends. Germline CDR1 SGHAT, CDR2 FQNNGV. This CDR3 is 13 amino acids long. CDR3 region: CASSFGGVEEQYF. In DNA form, the CDR3 reads TGTGCCAGCAGCTTCGGAGGGGTAGAAGAGCAGTACTTC.

The rearrangement links TRBV30 to TRBJ2-1; 8 bases align to TRBD2. The CDR3 spans 14 residues. The V gene's germline CDR1 is GTSNPN and CDR2 SVGIG (reference sequence). Trimming cost V 6 bases and J 3 bases; bases outside gene matches: 7. CDR3 in DNA: TGTGCCTGTTCTGGTAGCGGGGACTACAATGAGCAGTTCTTC. This encodes CACSGSGDYNEQFF.

The chain employs TRBV6-5 and TRBJ2-7; D is unclear. The germline V and J ends were trimmed by 6 bases and 3 bases, with 12 bases remaining between them. From germline, CDR1 is MNHEY and CDR2 SVGAGI. There are 13 residues in the CDR3. The chain's CDR3 is CASRRDARYEQYF. CDR3 sequence (DNA): TGTGCCAGCAGGCGCGATGCCCGCTACGAGCAGTACTTC.

CDR3 nucleotide sequence: TGTGCCAGCAGCCAAGCCGGGTGGAGCGAGCAGTACTTC. This codes for CASSQAGWSEQYF. The chain carries TRBV14 and TRBJ2-7; D gene unclear. Germline V gene data show CDR1 as SGHDN and CDR2 as FVKESK. Trimming removed 1 base from V and 6 bases from J, with 10 bases in between. The CDR3 runs 13 residues.

The DNA for the CDR3 is TGTGCCAGCAGTTACCTCGATGGCTACACCTTC. It translates to CASSYLDGYTF. The genes are TRBV6-2 or TRBV6-3 and TRBJ1-2; D remains ambiguous. Trimming removed 2 bases at V and 6 bases at J, with 4 bases between. The CDR3 is 11 amino acids. Germline CDR1 is MNHEY and CDR2 is SVGEGT.

This clone was recorded once. The CDR3 reads CASSEIGGRTDTQYF. CDR3 sequence (DNA): TGCGCCAGCAGTGAGATAGGGGGACGAACAGATACGCAGTATTTT. This chain links TRBV10-2 with TRBJ2-3, with D perhaps matching TRBD1 (6 bases). Trimming cost V 2 bases and J 3 bases, with 12 bases left between them. Germline V gives CDR1 WSHSY, CDR2 SAAADI. The CDR3 spans 15 residues.

As to this clone: Relative to the germline gene, one junction end is altered; a read error may explain this. The chain employs TRBV28 and TRBJ2-5; D is ambiguous. CDR1 and CDR2 from the germline V gene are MDHEN and SYDVKM. CDR3 length equals 12 residues. This CDR3 reads CASSLLQATQYF. CDR3 coding DNA: TGTGCCAGCAGCCTACTCCAAGCGACCCAGTACTTC.

The chain is built from TRBV5-4 and TRBJ2-5, with 12 bases matching TRBD2. Germline V gene sequence: CDR1 SGHNT, CDR2 YYREEE (reference sequence). After removal of 4 bases from V and 4 bases from J, the junction contained 5 bases not matched to a gene. The CDR3 is made up of 15 amino acids. In nucleotides, the CDR3 is TGTGCCAGCAGCAAGACTAGCGGGAGTAGAGAGACCCAGTACTTC. Protein: CASSKTSGSRETQYF.

The rearrangement uses TRBV7-2 and TRBJ2-1; 7 nucleotides align to TRBD1. The CDR3 runs 17 residues. V lost 3 bases and J lost 6; bases outside the gene matches: 14. The germline V gene has CDR1 SGHTA and CDR2 FQGNSA. The CDR3 nucleotides read TGTGCCAGCAGCTTTGACACCGGGACAGCTATTCTCAATGAGCAGTTCTTC. Translating it yields CASSFDTGTAILNEQFF.

The CDR3 DNA reads TGTGCCAGCAGCTCTCCGTCTAGCGGGGATAGAGATGAGCAGTTCTTC. Its protein is CASSSPSSGDRDEQFF. V usage is TRBV7-6 and J usage is TRBJ2-1; 9 bases line up with TRBD2. The CDR3 length is 16 residues. Germline V gene data show CDR1 as SGHVS and CDR2 as FNYEAQ. Trimming at V came to 4 bases and at J to 8 bases, leaving 12 bases not matched to a gene.

This clone has just one count. V and J are TRBV29-1 and TRBJ2-7; 8 bases line up with TRBD1. The V gene's germline CDR1 is SQVTM and CDR2 ANQGSEA. The trim removed 6 bases at V and 2 bases at J, leaving 9 bases unmatched. The CDR3 covers 14 residues. The CDR3 nucleotides read TGCAGCGTCCCGGGTGACAGGGGAGCCTACGAGCAGTACTTC. Protein sequence: CSVPGDRGAYEQYF.

The chain employs TRBV11-2 and TRBJ2-1; 9 nucleotides align to TRBD2. Per the germline V gene, CDR1 is SGHAT and CDR2 is FQNNGV. V was clipped by 4 bases and J by 7 bases; unmatched bases: 5. The CDR3 loop spans 14 amino acids. The CDR3 nucleotides are TGTGCCAGCAGCTCTCGGACTAGCGTTAATGAGCAGTTCTTC. Residues: CASSSRTSVNEQFF. Complete variable domain (other parts from reference TRBV11-2 and TRBJ2-1): EAGVAQSPRYKIIEKRQSVAFWCNPISGHATLYWYQQILGQGPKLLIQFQNNGVVDDSQLPKDRFSAERLKGVDSTLKIQPAKLEDSAVYLCASSSRTSVNEQFFGPGTRLTVL.

Written as DNA, the CDR3 is TGTGCCAGCAGCTCACACGGGGGGGGCACCGGGGAGCTGTTTTTT. Encoded protein: CASSSHGGGTGELFF. This chain joins TRBV9 and TRBJ2-2, with TRBD2 identical over 8 bases. The length of the CDR3 is 15 residues. The ends lost 4 bases at V and 4 bases at J; junction bases unmatched: 6. The germline CDR1 and CDR2 sequences are SGDLS and YYNGEE.

The V and J genes are TRBV19 and TRBJ2-7, with 7 bases identical to TRBD2. The CDR3 runs to 14 residues. CDR1 is LNHDA, CDR2 SQIVND, per germline (reference sequence). V trimming: 4 bases; J trimming: 2 bases; junction bases outside the gene matches: 5. CDR3 sequence reads: CASSKGGGTYEQYF. DNA of the CDR3: TGTGCCAGTAGTAAGGGCGGGGGAACCTACGAGCAGTACTTC.

The count of this clone is one. The chain employs TRBV27 and TRBJ2-2; D ambiguous. The CDR3 consists of 14 residues. Trimming left V 5 bases short and J 6 bases short, with 13 bases between. From germline, CDR1 is MNHEY and CDR2 SMNVEV (reference sequence). The CDR3 nucleotides read TGTGCCAGCAGTAGGTCCCCGAGCGCCGGGGAGCTGTTTTTT. Amino acid sequence: CASSRSPSAGELFF.

This clone was seen just once. This chain connects TRBV20-1 to TRBJ2-7; tentative D call: TRBD1 (5 bases). V was pared by 3 bases and J by 2 bases, with 20 bases between. This CDR3 is built from 16 residues. From germline, CDR1 is DFQATT and CDR2 SNEGSKA (reference sequence). The CDR3 sequence is CSASEWGDRHTYEQYF. In DNA, the CDR3 is TGCAGTGCTAGTGAATGGGGCGACCGGCATACCTACGAGCAGTACTTC.

This sequence joins TRBV4-2 and TRBJ2-7; the D is unclear. This CDR3 is 16 amino acids long. In germline, CDR1 is LGHNA, CDR2 YNFKEQ. The V end was cut by 0 bases, the J end by 0 bases, with 12 bases between. This CDR3 reads CASSQDLSQYSYEQYF. In nucleotides, the CDR3 is TGTGCCAGCAGCCAAGATCTGTCCCAGTACTCCTACGAGCAGTACTTC.

This rearrangement joins TRBV29-1 to TRBJ1-4; 7 bases are a match to TRBD1. The junction had 11 bases not matched to a gene; V was cut back by 6 bases and J by 4 bases. The CDR3 has 15 amino acids. Germline V gives CDR1 SQVTM, CDR2 ANQGSEA. Written as DNA, the CDR3 is TGCAGCGTCACTTTTGGGACAGCTATTAATGAAAAACTGTTTTTT. The encoded protein is CSVTFGTAINEKLFF.

The V call is TRBV5-5, the J call TRBJ2-7; possible D gene TRBD1, 5 bases. The V gene's germline CDR1 is SGHKS and CDR2 YYEKEE (reference sequence). The CDR3 has 16 residues. Trimming cost V 2 bases and J 4 bases, with 19 bases left between them. This CDR3 is CASSFIAGQGNYEQYF. DNA of the CDR3: TGTGCCAGCAGCTTTATTGCCGGGCAGGGTAATTACGAGCAGTACTTC.